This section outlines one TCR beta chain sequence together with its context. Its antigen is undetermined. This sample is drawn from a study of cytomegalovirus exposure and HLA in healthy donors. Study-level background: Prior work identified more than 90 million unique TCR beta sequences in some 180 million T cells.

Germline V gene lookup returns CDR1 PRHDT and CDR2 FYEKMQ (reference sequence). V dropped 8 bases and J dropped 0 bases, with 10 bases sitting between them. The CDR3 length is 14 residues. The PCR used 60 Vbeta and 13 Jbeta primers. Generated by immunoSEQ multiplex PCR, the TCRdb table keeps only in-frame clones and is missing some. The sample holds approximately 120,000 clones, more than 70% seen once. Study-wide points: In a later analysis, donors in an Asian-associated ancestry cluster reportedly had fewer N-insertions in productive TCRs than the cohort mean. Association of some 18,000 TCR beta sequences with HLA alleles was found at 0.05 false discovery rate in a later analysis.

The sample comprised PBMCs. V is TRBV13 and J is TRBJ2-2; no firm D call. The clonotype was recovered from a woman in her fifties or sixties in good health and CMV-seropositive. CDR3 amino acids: CASAVRSNTGELFF. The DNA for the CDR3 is TGTGCCAGCGCTGTCAGGTCGAACACCGGGGAGCTGTTTTTT.